The rows below give T cell receptor beta chains drawn from one sample of a study of OX40 agonist ivuxolimab in advanced cancers. Profiled with immunoSEQ multiplex PCR; TCRdb holds only in-frame clones, not every one. The sample lists about 77,000 clones, 65% to 90% occurring once. Here the sequenced sample was CD4+ or CD8+ T cells sorted from blood, taken in a trial of the OX40 agonist ivuxolimab. The origin of the receptors is an adult with an advanced solid tumor such as melanoma, head and neck, liver or kidney cancer. Each CDR3 is given with its conserved first and last residue. The order of the fields is CDR3 length, D gene, J gene, clone size, V gene, CDR3 DNA, CDR3 protein. A D gene is named only where the DNA matches it firmly. Clone size is stated in some rows and not others, as once, few, many or a class when expanded.

11 | . | TRBJ2-7 | few | TRBV29-1 | TGCAGCGTTGAAGATGTGGGGGTTCGGTACTTC | CSVEDVGVRYF
14 | . | TRBJ1-1 | . | TRBV23-1 | TGCGCCAGCAGTCAAGGACGGGAGAACACTGAAGCTTTCTTT | CASSQGRENTEAFF
16 | . | TRBJ1-1 | . | TRBV11-1 | TGTGCCAGCAGCTCCCTATCAGGATCGGGGAACACTGAAGCTTTCTTT | CASSSLSGSGNTEAFF
16 | . | TRBJ2-3 | . | TRBV9 | TGTGCCAGCAGCCCAGGAGGGGGGGTGATCACAGATACGCAGTATTTT | CASSPGGGVITDTQYF
14 | . | TRBJ1-5 | . | TRBV6-5 | TGTGCCAGCAGTTACGCTTCGGGATTCCAGCCCCAGCATTTT | CASSYASGFQPQHF
13 | . | TRBJ1-2 | once | TRBV6-1 | TGTGCCACCATGGACACCTTAAACTATGGCTACACCTTC | CATMDTLNYGYTF
15 | . | TRBJ2-3 | once | TRBV7-8 | TGTGCCAGCAGCTCCGGATCCTCCGGCGCAGATACGCAGTATTTT | CASSSGSSGADTQYF
15 | TRBD2 | TRBJ2-1 | . | TRBV7-6 | TGTGCCAGCAGCACGCGGGGGGGCCGGAGCAATGAGCAGTTCTTC | CASSTRGGRSNEQFF
16 | . | TRBJ2-1 | few | TRBV27 | TGTGCCAGCAGTTTCTCGGCCGTGGGGGGTTACAATGAGCAGTTCTTC | CASSFSAVGGYNEQFF
15 | TRBD2 | TRBJ2-4 | . | TRBV6-6 | TGTGCCACCGCGATCTACTACGGGGGGAAAAACATTCAGTACTTC | CATAIYYGGKNIQYF
13 | . | TRBJ2-5 | . | TRBV10-3 | TGTGCCATCAGCCCCGGGGGCCAAGAGACCCAGTACTTC | CAISPGGQETQYF
13 | TRBD2 | TRBJ2-1 | . | TRBV5-4 | TGTGCCCCCGGCGAGCCGGGGAGGGGTGAGCAGTTCTTC | CAPGEPGRGEQFF
12 | . | TRBJ2-1 | . | TRBV7-9 | TGTGCCAGCAGCTTAAATACCAATGAGCAGTTCTTC | CASSLNTNEQFF
11 | . | TRBJ1-5 | few | TRBV2 | TGTGCCAGCGCGATCAATCAGCCCCAGCATTTT | CASAINQPQHF
17 | . | TRBJ1-3 | . | TRBV7-3 | TGTGCCAGCAGCTTAAGCGGCCAGGGGATGTCTGGAAACACCATATATTTT | CASSLSGQGMSGNTIYF
14 | . | TRBJ2-7 | . | TRBV18 | TGTGCCAGCTCACCACCGAGTTCAGGGTTGGAGCAGTACTTC | CASSPPSSGLEQYF
15 | . | TRBJ2-2 | . | TRBV5-4 | TGTGCCAGCAGCTTGGCAGGGCGGGCCACCGGGGAGCTGTTTTTT | CASSLAGRATGELFF
15 | . | TRBJ2-6 | . | TRBV6-5 | TGTGCCAGCAGCAGAGGGCAGACTGGGGCCAACGTCCTGACTTTC | CASSRGQTGANVLTF
15 | . | TRBJ1-2 | . | TRBV5-6 | TGTGCCAGCAGCACGCAGGGGATCAAGTACTATGGCTACACCTTC | CASSTQGIKYYGYTF
15 | TRBD1 | TRBJ2-5 | . | TRBV5-4 | TGTGCCAGCAGCTACCGGACAGGTTCGGGAGAGACCCAGTACTTC | CASSYRTGSGETQYF
15 | TRBD1 | TRBJ1-1 | . | TRBV18 | TGTGCCAGCTCACCTCAAGGGGAGGGGGCTACGAAAGCTTTCTTT | CASSPQGEGATKAFF
11 | . | TRBJ2-1 | few | TRBV19 | TGTGCCAGTAGTATATCCAATGAGCAGTTCTTC | CASSISNEQFF
16 | TRBD2 | TRBJ2-5 | . | TRBV9 | TGTGCCAGCAGCGCCGGGACTCGACCGGGAGGGGAGACCCAGTACTTC | CASSAGTRPGGETQYF
15 | . | TRBJ1-5 | . | TRBV19 | TGTGCCAGTACGGGGACGGGTGGGATCAATCAGCCCCAGCATTTT | CASTGTGGINQPQHF
14 | TRBD1 | TRBJ2-7 | . | TRBV5-1 | TGCGCCAGCAAAAGGGGACAGGGAGGTTACGAGCAGTACTTC | CASKRGQGGYEQYF
14 | . | TRBJ1-3 | . | TRBV7-8 | TGTGCCAGCAGCCTCGCAGGGTCTGGAAACACCATATATTTT | CASSLAGSGNTIYF
15 | . | TRBJ2-2 | . | TRBV7-9 | TGTGCCAGCAGCCTACAGGTTTCGAACACCGGGGAGCTGTTTTTT | CASSLQVSNTGELFF
16 | . | TRBJ1-5 | . | TRBV19 | TGTGCCAGTAGTATTTTCACTACCCGGGGCAATCAGCCCCAGCATTTT | CASSIFTTRGNQPQHF
15 | TRBD1 | TRBJ2-7 | . | TRBV7-9 | TGTGCCAGCAGCTTAGGGACAGGGAAAACCTACGAGCAGTACTTC | CASSLGTGKTYEQYF
14 | . | TRBJ1-3 | once | TRBV4-2 | TGTGCCAGCAGCCAAGAAGGGTACGGAAACACCATATATTTT | CASSQEGYGNTIYF
18 | . | TRBJ2-7 | once | TRBV19 | TGTGCCAGTAGTATCTATTATCGGGCTAGTCTGGGGCCCTACGAGCAGTACTTC | CASSIYYRASLGPYEQYF
14 | . | TRBJ2-7 | . | TRBV5-1 | TGCGCCAGCAGCGCCCGGGACCGAGCCTACGAGCAGTACTTC | CASSARDRAYEQYF
12 | . | TRBJ2-3 | . | TRBV5-1 | TGCGCCAGCAGCTGGGCGATTGGGACGCAGTATTTT | CASSWAIGTQYF
14 | . | TRBJ2-1 | once | TRBV5-8 | TGTGCCAGCAGCTTGGGGGCCCGGAGAAATGAGCAGTTCTTC | CASSLGARRNEQFF
19 | TRBD1 | TRBJ1-6 | . | TRBV28 | TGTGCCAGCAGTTTACCCCTCGGGACAGGGGGCGCCGGGAATTCACCCCTCCACTTT | CASSLPLGTGGAGNSPLHF
14 | . | TRBJ2-1 | . | TRBV5-6 | TGTGCCAGCAGCTTGGCCGGGACCCTCGGTGAGCAGTTCTTC | CASSLAGTLGEQFF
15 | . | TRBJ1-5 | once | TRBV6-5 | TGTGCCAGCAGTTACACCACAGGGAGCGATCAGCCCCAGCATTTT | CASSYTTGSDQPQHF
15 | . | TRBJ2-2 | . | TRBV10-3 | TGTGCCATCAGTGAGTCATCGGGGAACACCGGGGAGCTGTTTTTT | CAISESSGNTGELFF
14 | . | TRBJ1-2 | . | TRBV19 | TGTGCCAGTATTGCCGCCGGAACTAACTATGGCTACACCTTC | CASIAAGTNYGYTF
12 | TRBD1 | TRBJ1-2 | once | TRBV6-6 | TGTGCCAGCATTACCGACGGACAGGGCTCAGTCTTC | CASITDGQGSVF
13 | . | TRBJ2-1 | . | TRBV6-6 | TGTGCCACCCTGGGGTGGCCCTACACTGAGCAGTTCTTC | CATLGWPYTEQFF
14 | . | TRBJ2-7 | . | TRBV7-2 | TGTGCCAGCATGAAAGGGCAGAGCTCCTACGAGCAGTACTTC | CASMKGQSSYEQYF
15 | . | TRBJ1-4 | . | TRBV6-1 | TGTGCCAGCAGTGAGTTCCGGCGGGGGAATGAAAAACTGTTTTTT | CASSEFRRGNEKLFF
15 | . | TRBJ2-2 | . | TRBV4-3 | TGCGCCAGCAGCCAAGAAGGCGGTAAATCCGGGGAGCTGTTTTTT | CASSQEGGKSGELFF
15 | TRBD1 | TRBJ1-6 | . | TRBV5-1 | TGCGCCAGCAGCTCCCGGGACAGGGGAAATTCACCCCTCTACTTT | CASSSRDRGNSPLYF
14 | . | TRBJ2-1 | . | TRBV7-9 | TGTGCCAGCAGCTTAGAGGGTTCCTACAATGAGCAGTTCTTC | CASSLEGSYNEQFF